This T cell receptor beta chain emerged from a study of spatial heterogeneity in lung cancer. Study context: There were consistently more beta-chain sequences detected than alpha-chain sequences.

V shed 0 bases and J shed 4 bases, with 5 bases lying between them. From germline, CDR1 is DFQATT and CDR2 SNEGSKA (reference sequence). This CDR3 contains 12 residues. TCRdb re-called the 5' RACE reads through MiXCR, storing one row per CDR3 protein. The data hold around 10,000 distinct CDR3 sequences, with around 3.6% observed a single time. In this sample, this clonotype turned up many times. Time point of the sample: sample taken at primary tumor resection. Whole RNA obtained from tumor, nontumor lung or frozen PBMC underwent sequencing without sorting. Untreated early-stage non-small cell lung cancer patients, 70 to 85 in total, were the donors.

The source is a male donor with early-stage non-small cell lung cancer. The chain has TRBV20-1 and TRBJ2-3; D ambiguous. Sequenced material: normal lung tissue next to the tumor, taken at surgery. The CDR3 DNA sequence: TGCAGTGCTAGAGATAAGCCAGATACGCAGTATTTT. This gives the protein CSARDKPDTQYF.